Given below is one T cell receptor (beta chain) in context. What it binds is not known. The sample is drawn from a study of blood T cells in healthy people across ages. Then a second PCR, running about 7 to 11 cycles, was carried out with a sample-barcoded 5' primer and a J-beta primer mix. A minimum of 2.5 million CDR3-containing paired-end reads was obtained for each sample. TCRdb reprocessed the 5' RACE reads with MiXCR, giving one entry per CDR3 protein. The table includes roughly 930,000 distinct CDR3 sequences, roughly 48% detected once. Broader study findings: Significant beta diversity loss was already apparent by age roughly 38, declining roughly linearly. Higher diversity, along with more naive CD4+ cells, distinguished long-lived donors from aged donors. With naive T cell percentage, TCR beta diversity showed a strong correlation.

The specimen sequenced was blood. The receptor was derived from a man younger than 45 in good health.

Written as DNA, the CDR3 is TGCAGTGCTAGAGATCTCTCAGGGTACGAGCAGTACTTC. It translates to CSARDLSGYEQYF. The chain recombines TRBV20-1 with TRBJ2-7, with D tentatively TRBD1 (5 bases). The V gene lost 0 bases and the J gene lost 4 bases, with 10 bases spanning the gap. The V gene's germline CDR1 is DFQATT and CDR2 SNEGSKA (reference sequence). CDR3 size: 13 residues.